The entry below gives a single T cell receptor beta chain sequence along with its context. Its antigen specificity is not known. One base away there is no much larger clone; base qualities are not given. In the paper's terms, the time point label means: pre-sensitization, week 0. The treatment or condition label for this specimen denotes: therapeutic diphenylcyclopropenone sensitization with weekly scalp DPC. At every patch-test visit, the blood draw took place before the patch test was put on. Patients were eligible if aged 18 to 70, diagnosed with alopecia and judged suitable for DPC therapy, and pregnant patients were excluded. Unfractionated whole blood was collected in Tempus Blood RNA tubes, and total RNA was extracted from that blood. Library construction relied on RACE. The run used a NextSeq 500. During library preparation, unique molecular identifiers were attached to individual cDNA molecules so that TCRs could be counted quantitatively and reproducibly. For every blood RNA sample, sequencing covered both the TCR alpha and TCR beta chains. Per the authors' processing: The median number of TCRs per sample was some 100,000, ranging from roughly 20,000 to 700,000. V, J and CDR3 annotation of the TCR reads was performed with the Decombinator software suite. For PS versus PT1 abundance plots, all samples were subsampled to the same number of TCRs (28,000). Expanded TCRs were defined as absent before sensitization and observed at least eight times at the 2-week time point. TCRdb applied fastp at Q25 and MiXCR to the public reads, then kept only in-frame beta chains. Each record represents a unique CDR3 protein, reported with the most common genes and DNA among its rows. Here the V and J calls rest on TCRdb's processing, not on the authors' analysis. In all, the sample holds 150,000 to 200,000 distinct CDR3 sequences, and around 30% of those were seen once. Clones ranked in the top ten supply roughly 3% of the sample.

These data originate in a study of human T cells and chemical hapten exposure (dated by TCRdb to about 2021). Study-wide context: For sensitization, 2% DPC in acetone was applied to a 2 cm by 2 cm area of upper inner arm skin. Libraries were pooled for sequencing, and variation in per-sample TCR yields was attributed mainly to small differences in library volumes within the pool. Throughout the roughly 25-week study period, patients were also given weekly therapeutic DPC doses on the scalp. Twenty-nine alopecia patients gave blood for TCR sequencing at one to four time points (pre-sensitization, 2, 6 and 24 weeks). Blood samples were taken from patients before sensitization (week 0) and at 2, 6 and about 24 weeks after DPC sensitization. This study followed changes in the peripheral blood TCR repertoire in vivo during primary and secondary sensitization of alopecia patients to the hapten diphenylcyclopropenone (DPC). Patch testing on the upper back used Finn chambers containing 0.01% DPC, with scoring done after 6 days according to International Contact Dermatitis Research Group standards. The mostly female patient cohort included alopecia areata with under or over 50% scalp involvement, alopecia totalis and alopecia universalis.

What the study reported, not specific to this receptor: Repeated subsampling changed both the strength of the expansion versus patch-test correlation and the threshold at which the correlation became significant. All patients had alopecia, a presumed autoimmune disease, so their immune response might differ from that of healthy individuals. Compared with pre-sensitization or healthy control sets, expanded TCRs formed significantly more large CDR3 similarity clusters, which is consistent with antigen-driven responses. A positive correlation was found between the number of PT1 expanded TCRs and patch test score, with significance reached at thresholds 8, 16 and 32 but not 4. DPC sensitization did not change how many TCRs were above 1 in 1000 frequency, and no evidence was found of alterations in global repertoire structure.

Reading the germline V gene gives CDR1 ENHRY and CDR2 SYGVKD. The CDR3 runs 13 residues from the cysteine to the phenylalanine. Only the CDR3 portion is preserved as DNA: 39 bases, with reading frame beginning at the first base. V ends up 7 bases short and J 3 bases short, with an unmatched junction base count of 5. Sequenced here: whole blood, sampled in connection with sensitization to the hapten diphenylcyclopropenone (DPC). The TCR was taken from a woman in her twenties or thirties with alopecia areata. Some clones in this sample may be carry-over from other donors' samples. Rearrangement joined TRBV10-3 to TRBJ2-5, with 7 bases aligning to TRBD1. The DNA sequence reads TGTGCCATCAATCGAGGGACAGAAGAGACCCAGTACTTC. It codes for CAINRGTEETQYF.